These 2 T cell receptor beta chains were all obtained from the same sample, sequenced in a study of memory CD4+ T cells and cytomegalovirus serostatus. Single viable CD3+CD4+CD8-CD45RO+ cells were sorted as the memory CD4+ T cells. Data came from immunoSEQ multiplex PCR; TCRdb stores just in-frame clones and leaves some out. The sample includes just over 45,000 clones, around 74% of them seen just once. The sample consisted of memory CD4+ T cells from blood. These receptors all stem from an adult in good health and CMV-seronegative.

The V call is TRBV9, the J call TRBJ2-1; possibly TRBD1 for D (6 bases). The CDR3 runs 13 residues. Germline V gene sequence: CDR1 SGDLS, CDR2 YYNGEE. V was trimmed by 4 bases and J by 7 bases, leaving 12 bases between them. As DNA, the CDR3 is TGTGCCAGCAGCTACCGGACAGAAAATGAGCAGTTCTTC. It is translated as CASSYRTENEQFF.

The chain links TRBV6-1 to TRBJ2-1; 10 bases map to TRBD1. V shed 2 bases, J shed 2 bases, and the junction held 3 bases outside the gene matches. The CDR3 extends over 16 amino acids. Germline-derived CDR1 and CDR2 are MNHNS and SASEGT. Written as DNA, the CDR3 is TGTGCCAGCAGTGAACCCGGACAGGGGGCCTACAATGAGCAGTTCTTC. Translating it yields CASSEPGQGAYNEQFF.